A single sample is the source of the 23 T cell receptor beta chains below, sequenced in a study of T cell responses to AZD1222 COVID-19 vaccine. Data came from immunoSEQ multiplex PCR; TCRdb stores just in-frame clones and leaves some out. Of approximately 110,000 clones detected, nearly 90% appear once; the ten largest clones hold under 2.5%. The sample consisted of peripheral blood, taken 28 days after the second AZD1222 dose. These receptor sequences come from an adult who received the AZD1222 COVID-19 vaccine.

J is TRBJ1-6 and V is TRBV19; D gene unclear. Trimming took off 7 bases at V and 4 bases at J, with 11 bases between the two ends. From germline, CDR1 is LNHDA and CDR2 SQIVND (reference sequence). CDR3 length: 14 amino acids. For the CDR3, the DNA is TGTGCCAGTACGCGGGGAGTTTATAATTCACCCCTCCACTTT. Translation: CASTRGVYNSPLHF.

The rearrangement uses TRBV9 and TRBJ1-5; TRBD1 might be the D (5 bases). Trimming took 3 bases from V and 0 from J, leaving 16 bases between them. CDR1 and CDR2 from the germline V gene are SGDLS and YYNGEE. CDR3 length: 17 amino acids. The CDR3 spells CASSAGWSPYSNQPQHF. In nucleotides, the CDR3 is TGTGCCAGCAGCGCAGGGTGGAGCCCATATAGCAATCAGCCCCAGCATTTT. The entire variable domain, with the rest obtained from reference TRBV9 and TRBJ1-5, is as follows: DSGVTQTPKHLITATGQRVTLRCSPRSGDLSVYWYQQSLDQGLQFLIQYYNGEERAKGNILERFSAQQFPDLHSELNLSSLELGDSALYFCASSAGWSPYSNQPQHFGDGTRLSIL.

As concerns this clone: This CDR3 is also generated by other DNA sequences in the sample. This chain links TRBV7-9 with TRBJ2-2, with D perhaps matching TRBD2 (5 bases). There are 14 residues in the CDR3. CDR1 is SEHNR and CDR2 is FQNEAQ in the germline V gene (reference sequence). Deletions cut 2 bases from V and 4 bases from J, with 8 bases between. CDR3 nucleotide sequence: TGTGCCAGCAGCTTAACGGGGTCCACCGGGGAGCTGTTTTTT. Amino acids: CASSLTGSTGELFF.

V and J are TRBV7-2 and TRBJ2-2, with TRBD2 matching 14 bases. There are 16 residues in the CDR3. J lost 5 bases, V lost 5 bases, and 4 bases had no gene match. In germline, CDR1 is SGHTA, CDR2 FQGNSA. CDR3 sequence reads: CASSLTSGRVTGELFF. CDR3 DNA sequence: TGTGCCAGCAGCCTGACTAGCGGGAGGGTAACCGGGGAGCTGTTTTTT. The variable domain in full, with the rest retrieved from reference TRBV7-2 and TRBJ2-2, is GAGVSQSPSNKVTEKGKDVELRCDPISGHTALYWYRQSLGQGLEFLIYFQGNSAPDKSGLPSDRFSAERTGGSVSTLTIQRTQQEDSAVYLCASSLTSGRVTGELFFGEGSRLTVL.

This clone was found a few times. CDR3: CATSDRGGGLDETQYF. The CDR3 bases are TGTGCCACCAGTGACAGGGGCGGGGGGCTAGACGAGACCCAGTACTTC. The gene calls are TRBV24-1 and TRBJ2-5; 8 bases are shared with TRBD2. CDR1 KGHDR and CDR2 SFDVKD come from the germline V gene. Germline trimming cut 4 bases from V and 5 bases from J; bases unmatched to any gene: 11. The CDR3 spans 16 residues.

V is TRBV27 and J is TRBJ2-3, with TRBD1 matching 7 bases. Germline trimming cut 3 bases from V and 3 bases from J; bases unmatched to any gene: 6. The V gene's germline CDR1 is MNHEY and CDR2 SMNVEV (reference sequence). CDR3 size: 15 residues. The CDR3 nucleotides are TGTGCCAGCAGTTTCAGGGGGAGTGGAACAGATACGCAGTATTTT. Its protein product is CASSFRGSGTDTQYF.

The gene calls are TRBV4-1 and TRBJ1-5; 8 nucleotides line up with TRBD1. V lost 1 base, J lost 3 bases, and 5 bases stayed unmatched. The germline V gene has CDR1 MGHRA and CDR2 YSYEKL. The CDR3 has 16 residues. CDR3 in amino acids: CASSQGGQGANQPQHF. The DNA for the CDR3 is TGCGCCAGCAGCCAAGGAGGACAGGGCGCCAATCAGCCCCAGCATTTT.

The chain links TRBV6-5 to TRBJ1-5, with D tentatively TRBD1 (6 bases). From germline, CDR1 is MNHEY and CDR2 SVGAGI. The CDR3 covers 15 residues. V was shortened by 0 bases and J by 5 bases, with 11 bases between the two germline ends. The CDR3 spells CASSYSARGHQPQHF. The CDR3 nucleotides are TGTGCCAGCAGTTACTCAGCCAGGGGCCATCAGCCCCAGCATTTT.

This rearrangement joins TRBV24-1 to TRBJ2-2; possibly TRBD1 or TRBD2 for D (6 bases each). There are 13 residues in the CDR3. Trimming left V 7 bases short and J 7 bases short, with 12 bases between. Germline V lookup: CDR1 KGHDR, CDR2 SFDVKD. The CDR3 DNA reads TGTGCCACCAGCTGGGGGGCCGTCGGGGAGCTGTTTTTT. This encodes CATSWGAVGELFF.

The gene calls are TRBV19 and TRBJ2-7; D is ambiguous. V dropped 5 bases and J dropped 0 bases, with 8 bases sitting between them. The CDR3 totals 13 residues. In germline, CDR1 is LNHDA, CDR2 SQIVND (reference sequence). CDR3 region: CASSAGDSYEQYF. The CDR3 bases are TGTGCCAGTAGTGCAGGAGACTCCTACGAGCAGTACTTC.

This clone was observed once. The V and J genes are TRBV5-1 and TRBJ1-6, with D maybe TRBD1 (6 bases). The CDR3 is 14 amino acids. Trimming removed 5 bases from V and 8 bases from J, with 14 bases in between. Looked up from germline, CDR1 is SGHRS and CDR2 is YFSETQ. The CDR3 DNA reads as TGCGCCAGCAGTTTAGGACAGACCGATTCACCCCTCCACTTT. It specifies CASSLGQTDSPLHF. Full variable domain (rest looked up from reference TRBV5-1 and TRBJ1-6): KAGVTQTPRYLIKTRGQQVTLSCSPISGHRSVSWYQQTPGQGLQFLFEYFSETQRNKGNFPGRFSGRQFSNSRSEMNVSTLELGDSALYLCASSLGQTDSPLHFGNGTRLTVT.

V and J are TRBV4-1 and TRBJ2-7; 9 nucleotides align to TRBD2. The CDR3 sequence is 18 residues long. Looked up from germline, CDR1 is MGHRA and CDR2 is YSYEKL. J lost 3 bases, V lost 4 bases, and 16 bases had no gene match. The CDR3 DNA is TGCGCCAGCAGCCGCTTCAAGAAAGAGATAGCGGGAGACTACGAGCAGTACTTC. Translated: CASSRFKKEIAGDYEQYF.

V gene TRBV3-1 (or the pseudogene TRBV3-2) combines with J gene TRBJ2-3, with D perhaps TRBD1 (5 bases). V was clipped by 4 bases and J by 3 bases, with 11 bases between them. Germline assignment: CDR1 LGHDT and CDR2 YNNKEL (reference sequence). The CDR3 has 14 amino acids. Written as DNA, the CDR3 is TGTGCCAGCAGCCCCCGCAGGGAAACAGATACGCAGTATTTT. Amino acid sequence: CASSPRRETDTQYF.

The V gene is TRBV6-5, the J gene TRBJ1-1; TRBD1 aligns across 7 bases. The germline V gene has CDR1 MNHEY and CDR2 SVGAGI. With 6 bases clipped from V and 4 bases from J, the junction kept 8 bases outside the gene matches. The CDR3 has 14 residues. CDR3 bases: TGTGCCAGCAGCCTCAGGGGGGGCGTCACTGAAGCTTTCTTT. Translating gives CASSLRGGVTEAFF.

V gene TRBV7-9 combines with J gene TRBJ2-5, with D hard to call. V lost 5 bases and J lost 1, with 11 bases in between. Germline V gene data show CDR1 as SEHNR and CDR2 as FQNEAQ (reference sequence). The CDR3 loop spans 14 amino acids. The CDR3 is CASSIRERQETQYF. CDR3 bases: TGTGCCAGCAGCATTCGCGAGCGCCAAGAGACCCAGTACTTC.

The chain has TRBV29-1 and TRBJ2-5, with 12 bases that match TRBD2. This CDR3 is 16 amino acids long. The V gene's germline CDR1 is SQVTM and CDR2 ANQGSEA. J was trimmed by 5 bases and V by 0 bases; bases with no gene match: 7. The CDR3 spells CSVEDATSGSYETQYF. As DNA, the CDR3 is TGCAGCGTTGAAGACGCGACTAGCGGGAGTTATGAGACCCAGTACTTC.

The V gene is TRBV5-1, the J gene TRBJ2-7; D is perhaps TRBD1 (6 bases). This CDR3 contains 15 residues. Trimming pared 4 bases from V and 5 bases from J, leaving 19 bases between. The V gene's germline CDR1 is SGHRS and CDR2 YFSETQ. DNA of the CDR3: TGCGCCAGCAGCAATCCTCAGGGGAAAGTGAACGAGCAGTACTTC. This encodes CASSNPQGKVNEQYF.

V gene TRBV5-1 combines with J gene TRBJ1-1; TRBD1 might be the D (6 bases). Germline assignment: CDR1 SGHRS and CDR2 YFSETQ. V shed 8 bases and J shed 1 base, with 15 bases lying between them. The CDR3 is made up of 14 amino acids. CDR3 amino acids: CASSRGGRNTEAFF. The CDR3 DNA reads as TGCGCCAGTTCCCGCGGGGGGCGGAACACTGAAGCTTTCTTT.

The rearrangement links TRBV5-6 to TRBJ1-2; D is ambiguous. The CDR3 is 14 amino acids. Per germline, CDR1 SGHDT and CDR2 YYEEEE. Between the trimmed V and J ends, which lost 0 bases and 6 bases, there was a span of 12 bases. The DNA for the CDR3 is TGTGCCAGCAGCTTGGGTCTAGGGAACCATGGCTACACCTTC. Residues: CASSLGLGNHGYTF.

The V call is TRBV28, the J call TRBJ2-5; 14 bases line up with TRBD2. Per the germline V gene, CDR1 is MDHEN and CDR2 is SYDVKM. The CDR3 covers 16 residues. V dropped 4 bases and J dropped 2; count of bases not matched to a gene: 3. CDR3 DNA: TGTGCCAGCAGTTCCCGACTAGCGGGAGGGCAAGAGACCCAGTACTTC. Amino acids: CASSSRLAGGQETQYF. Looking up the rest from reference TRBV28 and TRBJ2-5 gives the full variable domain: DVKVTQSSRYLVKRTGEKVFLECVQDMDHENMFWYRQDPGLGLRLIYFSYDVKMKEKGDIPEGYSVSREKKERFSLILESASTNQTSMYLCASSSRLAGGQETQYFGPGTRLLVL.

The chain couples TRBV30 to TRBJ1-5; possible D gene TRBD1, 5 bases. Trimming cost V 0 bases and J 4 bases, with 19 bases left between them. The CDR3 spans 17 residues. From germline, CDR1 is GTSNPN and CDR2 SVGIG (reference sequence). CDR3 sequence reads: CAWSVYAGTLRNQPQHF. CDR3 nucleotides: TGTGCCTGGAGTGTATATGCGGGGACTCTACGAAATCAGCCCCAGCATTTT.

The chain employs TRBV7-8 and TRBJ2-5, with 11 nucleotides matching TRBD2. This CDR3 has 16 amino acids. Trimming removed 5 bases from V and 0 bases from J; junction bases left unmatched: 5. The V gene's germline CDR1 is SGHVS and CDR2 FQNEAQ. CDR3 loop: CASSPGLAGYQETQYF. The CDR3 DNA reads TGTGCCAGCAGCCCCGGACTAGCGGGCTACCAAGAGACCCAGTACTTC. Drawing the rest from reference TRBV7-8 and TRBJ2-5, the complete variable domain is GAGVSQSPRYKVAKRGQDVALRCDPISGHVSLFWYQQALGQGPEFLTYFQNEAQLDKSGLPSDRFFAERPEGSVSTLKIQRTQQEDSAVYLCASSPGLAGYQETQYFGPGTRLLVL.

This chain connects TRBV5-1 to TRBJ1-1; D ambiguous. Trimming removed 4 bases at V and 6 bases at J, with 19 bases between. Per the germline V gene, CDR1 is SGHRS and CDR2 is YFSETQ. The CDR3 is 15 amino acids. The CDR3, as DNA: TGCGCCAGCAGCCCTACAGTGGGGAGCGAATCTGAAGCTTTCTTT. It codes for CASSPTVGSESEAFF.